The next 25 T cell receptor beta chains were all read from a single sample in a study of early T cells in non-severe SARS-CoV-2 infection. TCRdb called the 5' RACE reads again in MiXCR, with one record for every CDR3 protein. The data show about 30,000 distinct CDR3 sequences, under 6% seen once. Material for sequencing was whole blood. The receptors were sampled from an adult who was a healthcare worker with PCR-confirmed SARS-CoV-2 infection or an uninfected control (not recorded which).

This clonotype came up a few times. The chain has TRBV11-3 and TRBJ1-5; no definite D call. V was trimmed by 5 bases and J by 4 bases, leaving 15 bases between them. CDR1 SGHNT and CDR2 YENEEA come from the germline V gene. There are 15 residues in the CDR3. In DNA, the CDR3 is TGTGCCAGCAGCCGCAAACTTCTGAAAAATCAGCCCCAGCATTTT. It yields the protein CASSRKLLKNQPQHF.

In this sample, this clonotype turned up many times. CDR3 sequence reads: CASSPSWGSTDTQYF. CDR3 DNA: TGTGCCAGCTCACCATCATGGGGAAGCACAGATACGCAGTATTTT. The gene calls are TRBV18 and TRBJ2-3; D is uncertain. The CDR3 loop spans 15 amino acids. The V end was cut by 2 bases, the J end by 0 bases, with 9 bases between. CDR1 is KGHSH, CDR2 LQKENI, per germline.

This clonotype occurred many times. The chain uses TRBV28 and TRBJ1-6; D is perhaps TRBD1 (5 bases). Trimming took 8 bases from V and 0 from J, leaving 8 bases between them. The CDR3 length is 14 residues. CDR1 and CDR2 from the germline V gene are MDHEN and SYDVKM. CDR3 sequence: CASQGRSYNSPLHF. Written as DNA, the CDR3 is TGTGCCAGCCAGGGCCGCTCCTATAATTCACCCCTCCACTTT. Full variable domain (missing parts from reference TRBV28 and TRBJ1-6): DVKVTQSSRYLVKRTGEKVFLECVQDMDHENMFWYRQDPGLGLRLIYFSYDVKMKEKGDIPEGYSVSREKKERFSLILESASTNQTSMYLCASQGRSYNSPLHFGNGTRLTVT.

By share, this clonotype counts as medium-sized. This sequence joins TRBV27 and TRBJ2-7; D is ambiguous. Between the trimmed V and J ends, which lost 5 bases and 0 bases, there was a span of 8 bases. The CDR3 runs to 13 residues. Germline V gene data show CDR1 as MNHEY and CDR2 as SMNVEV (reference sequence). Here the CDR3 reads CASSPPSSYEQYF. The CDR3 DNA is TGTGCCAGCAGTCCGCCAAGCTCCTACGAGCAGTACTTC.

This clonotype was counted many times. The chain couples TRBV20-1 to TRBJ1-2; D is unclear. V was cut by 6 bases and J by 2 bases, with 10 bases left in between. The CDR3 has 12 amino acids. Looked up from germline, CDR1 is DFQATT and CDR2 is SNEGSKA (reference sequence). The CDR3 DNA reads TGCAGTGCAAGGACCGAGAACTATGGCTACACCTTC. Protein: CSARTENYGYTF.

This clonotype has at least ten counts. This chain connects TRBV6-1 to TRBJ1-6; 8 bases fit TRBD1. The germline gives CDR1 MNHNS, CDR2 SASEGT. CDR3 size: 15 residues. The V and J ends lost 8 bases and 6 bases, in that order; junction bases with no gene match: 9. CDR3: CASGMTGEGNSPLHF. The CDR3 DNA follows: TGTGCCAGCGGAATGACAGGGGAAGGTAATTCACCCCTCCACTTT.

This clonotype turned up a few times. V gene TRBV12-3 or TRBV12-4 combines with J gene TRBJ2-2, with D maybe TRBD2 (6 bases). Deletions cut 2 bases from V and 3 bases from J, with 13 bases between. The CDR3 length is 16 residues. The CDR3 DNA is TGTGCCAGCAGTTTAATGGGGCGGGGTCACACCGGGGAGCTGTTTTTT. It specifies CASSLMGRGHTGELFF.

This clonotype came up many times. Written as DNA, the CDR3 is TGCAGTGCTAGAAGTGGGGGCCATAGCAATCAGCCCCAGCATTTT. Translating gives CSARSGGHSNQPQHF. The chain uses TRBV20-1 and TRBJ1-5; a weak D match, TRBD1 (6 bases). V dropped 2 bases and J dropped 0 bases, with 11 bases sitting between them. Germline V gene data show CDR1 as DFQATT and CDR2 as SNEGSKA (reference sequence). The length of the CDR3 is 15 residues.

This clonotype came up many times. V is TRBV7-2 and J is TRBJ2-3; weak D call: TRBD2 (5 bases). There are 14 residues in the CDR3. Trimming left V 1 base short and J 2 bases short, with 7 bases between. Looked up from germline, CDR1 is SGHTA and CDR2 is FQGNSA. CDR3 protein: CASSLGLATDTQYF. CDR3 sequence (DNA): TGTGCCAGCAGCTTAGGCCTAGCCACAGATACGCAGTATTTT.

The table lists this clonotype with a few counts. The gene calls are TRBV7-2 and TRBJ1-2; the match to TRBD1 covers 10 bases. Germline V gene lookup returns CDR1 SGHTA and CDR2 FQGNSA. This CDR3 has 16 amino acids. J gave up 8 bases and V 1 base, and 10 bases lay outside the gene matches. CDR3 sequence (DNA): TGTGCCAGCAGCTTAGTCGCCACCGGGACAGGGGCGGGCTACACCTTC. This codes for CASSLVATGTGAGYTF.

The sample holds many counts of this clonotype. The J gene is TRBJ2-7, the V gene TRBV6-2 or TRBV6-3; D perhaps matches TRBD1 (5 bases). The CDR3 runs 16 residues. The germline V gene encodes CDR1 MNHEY and CDR2 SVGEGT. The V and J ends lost 5 bases and 0 bases respectively, with 17 bases between them. CDR3 sequence: CASSPPPATVSYEQYF. CDR3 bases: TGTGCCAGCAGTCCCCCCCCCGCGACAGTCTCCTACGAGCAGTACTTC.

This clonotype was seen a handful of times. J is TRBJ2-7 and V is TRBV11-2; 8 nucleotides match TRBD2. Germline CDR1 and CDR2: SGHAT and FQNNGV. The CDR3 covers 15 residues. Trimming took 0 bases from V and 5 from J; bases not matched to a gene: 6. CDR3: CASSLDPSGGHEQYF. For the CDR3, the DNA is TGTGCCAGCAGCTTAGATCCGAGCGGGGGCCACGAGCAGTACTTC. Based on the CDR3 plus reference TRBV11-2 and TRBJ2-7, the full variable domain is EAGVAQSPRYKIIEKRQSVAFWCNPISGHATLYWYQQILGQGPKLLIQFQNNGVVDDSQLPKDRFSAERLKGVDSTLKIQPAKLEDSAVYLCASSLDPSGGHEQYFGPGTRLTVT.

This clonotype was detected many times. This chain connects TRBV29-1 to TRBJ2-2; no firm D call. V dropped 5 bases and J dropped 1 base, with 5 bases sitting between them. The CDR3 is 12 residues long. CDR1 and CDR2 from the germline V gene are SQVTM and ANQGSEA. This chain's CDR3 is CSVFKNTGELFF. The DNA for the CDR3 is TGCAGCGTTTTCAAGAACACCGGGGAGCTGTTTTTT.

This clonotype was detected only a few times. V and J are TRBV28 and TRBJ2-7; 8 positions match TRBD1. There are 14 residues in the CDR3. Per germline, CDR1 MDHEN and CDR2 SYDVKM. With 7 bases clipped from V and 4 bases from J, the junction kept 9 bases outside the gene matches. DNA of the CDR3: TGTGCCAGCATTAGCCGGGACAGGCAATACGAGCAGTACTTC. Translating gives CASISRDRQYEQYF. Combining the CDR3 with reference TRBV28 and TRBJ2-7 gives the whole variable domain DVKVTQSSRYLVKRTGEKVFLECVQDMDHENMFWYRQDPGLGLRLIYFSYDVKMKEKGDIPEGYSVSREKKERFSLILESASTNQTSMYLCASISRDRQYEQYFGPGTRLTVT.

The V gene is TRBV3-1, the J gene TRBJ2-7, with D maybe TRBD2 (5 bases). CDR1 is LGHDT and CDR2 is YNNKEL in the germline V gene (reference sequence). The CDR3 consists of 12 residues. The V end was cut by 5 bases, the J end by 0 bases, with 5 bases between. The CDR3 here is CASSDYSYEQYF. DNA of the CDR3: TGTGCCAGCAGCGACTACTCCTACGAGCAGTACTTC.

This chain links TRBV3-1 with TRBJ1-1; a possible D gene is TRBD1 (5 bases). Trimming shortened V by 4 bases and J by 1 base, and 10 bases separated the two germline ends. The germline V gene encodes CDR1 LGHDT and CDR2 YNNKEL (reference sequence). CDR3 length: 14 amino acids. CDR3 region: CASSPLTGNTEAFF. Written as DNA, the CDR3 is TGTGCCAGCAGCCCTCTCACAGGGAACACTGAAGCTTTCTTT. Full variable domain (missing parts from reference TRBV3-1 and TRBJ1-1): DTAVSQTPKYLVTQMGNDKSIKCEQNLGHDTMYWYKQDSKKFLKIMFSYNNKELIINETVPNRFSPKSPDKAHLNLHINSLELGDSAVYFCASSPLTGNTEAFFGQGTRLTVV.

This clonotype showed up many times. V and J are TRBV7-2 and TRBJ2-5; D gene ambiguous. The CDR3 contains 14 residues. From germline, CDR1 is SGHTA and CDR2 FQGNSA. Trimming shortened V by 0 bases and J by 1 base, and 6 bases separated the two germline ends. The CDR3 DNA sequence: TGTGCCAGCAGCTTAGCCCACAGCCAAGAGACCCAGTACTTC. Encoded protein: CASSLAHSQETQYF.

The sample holds many counts of this clonotype. The chain is built from TRBV6-2 or TRBV6-3 and TRBJ2-5, with D perhaps given as TRBD1 or TRBD2 (6 bases each). The CDR3 covers 18 residues. CDR1 and CDR2 from the germline V gene are MNHEY and SVGEGT. With 2 bases removed from V and 0 bases from J, the gap between germline ends came to 19 bases. CDR3 residues: CASSYTEGGHLYQETQYF. The CDR3 DNA is TGTGCCAGCAGTTACACCGAAGGGGGGCACCTGTACCAAGAGACCCAGTACTTC.

This clonotype was observed many times. The junction shows a germline mismatch at one end, possibly a read error. CDR3 amino acids: CASSQVGTSGPPSF. In DNA form, the CDR3 reads TGCGCCAGCAGCCAAGTGGGGACATCCGGGCCACCCTCTTTT. V is TRBV4-1 and J is TRBJ1-3, with a weak D call TRBD1 (6 bases). This CDR3 spans 14 amino acids. Germline V CDR1 and CDR2: MGHRA, YSYEKL.

This clonotype occurred many times. The chain couples TRBV7-9 to TRBJ1-5; TRBD1 might be the D (5 bases). Trimming stripped 0 bases from V and 5 bases from J, with 5 bases between. CDR1 SEHNR and CDR2 FQNEAQ come from the germline V gene (reference sequence). This CDR3 contains 13 residues. CDR3 protein: CASSLAGDQPQHF. Written as DNA, the CDR3 is TGTGCCAGCAGCTTAGCAGGGGATCAGCCCCAGCATTTT.

Ten or more counts support this clonotype. This chain connects TRBV10-3 to TRBJ2-7; 9 positions agree with TRBD1. The CDR3 sequence is 13 residues long. Trimming removed 6 bases from V and 5 bases from J; junction bases left unmatched: 5. Germline V lookup: CDR1 ENHRY, CDR2 SYGVKD. The CDR3, as DNA: TGTGCCATCAGCAAGGACAGGGGCGACGAGCAGTACTTC. Its protein is CAISKDRGDEQYF.

This clonotype was observed many times. V gene TRBV5-1 combines with J gene TRBJ2-7; D is unclear. Deletions cut 2 bases from V and 0 bases from J, with 15 bases between. Germline assignment: CDR1 SGHRS and CDR2 YFSETQ. The CDR3 extends over 16 amino acids. The CDR3: CASSLVPRDPSYEQYF. The CDR3 DNA follows: TGCGCCAGCAGCTTAGTCCCCCGTGATCCCTCCTACGAGCAGTACTTC.

Many counts were recorded for this clonotype. The chain couples TRBV7-2 to TRBJ1-6; D unclear. The CDR3 has 12 amino acids. From germline, CDR1 is SGHTA and CDR2 FQGNSA. V lost 2 bases and J 13 bases, leaving 9 bases between the germline ends. The DNA of the CDR3 is TGTGCCAGCAGCTTACTCCACCCGCCCCTCCACTTT. This translates into CASSLLHPPLHF.

This clonotype came up many times. V usage is TRBV6-6 and J usage is TRBJ2-5; 7 bases match TRBD1. Germline trimming cut 6 bases from V and 5 bases from J; bases unmatched to any gene: 12. The CDR3 spans 15 residues. CDR1 and CDR2 (germline): MNHNY, SVGAGI (reference sequence). Written as DNA, the CDR3 is TGTGCCAGCAGCCCCGGGGTAGGGGGCAGCGAGACCCAGTACTTC. This translates into CASSPGVGGSETQYF.

This clonotype was found many times. The chain recombines TRBV18 with TRBJ1-5, with 8 bases fitting TRBD1. This CDR3 spans 16 amino acids. V was clipped by 3 bases and J by 3 bases; unmatched bases: 7. Germline V gene lookup returns CDR1 KGHSH and CDR2 LQKENI. The CDR3 DNA reads as TGTGCCAGCTCACCTGGGGGGACAGGTAACAATCAGCCCCAGCATTTT. The encoded protein is CASSPGGTGNNQPQHF.